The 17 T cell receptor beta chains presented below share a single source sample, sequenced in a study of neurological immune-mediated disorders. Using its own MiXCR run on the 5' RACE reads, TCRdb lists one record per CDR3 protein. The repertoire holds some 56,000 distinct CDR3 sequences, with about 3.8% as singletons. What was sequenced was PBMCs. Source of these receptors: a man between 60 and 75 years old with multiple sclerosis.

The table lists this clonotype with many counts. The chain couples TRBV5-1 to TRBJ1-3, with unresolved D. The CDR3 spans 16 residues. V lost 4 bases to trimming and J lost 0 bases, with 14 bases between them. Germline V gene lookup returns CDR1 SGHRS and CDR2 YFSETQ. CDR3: CASSPISGSSGNTIYF. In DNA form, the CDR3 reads TGCGCCAGCAGCCCTATTTCGGGCAGCTCTGGAAACACCATATATTTT.

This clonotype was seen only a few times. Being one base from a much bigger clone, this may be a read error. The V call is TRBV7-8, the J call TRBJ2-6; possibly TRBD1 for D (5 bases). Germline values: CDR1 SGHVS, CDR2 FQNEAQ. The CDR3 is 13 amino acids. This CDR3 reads CASSLDGAKVLTF. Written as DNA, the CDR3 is TGTGCCAGCAGCTTAGATGGGGCCAAAGTCCTGACTTTC.

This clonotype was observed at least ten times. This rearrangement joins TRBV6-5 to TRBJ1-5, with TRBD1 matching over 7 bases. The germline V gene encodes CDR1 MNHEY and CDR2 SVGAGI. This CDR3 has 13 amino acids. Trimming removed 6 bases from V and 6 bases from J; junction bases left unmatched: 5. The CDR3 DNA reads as TGTGCCAGCAGCCCCGACAGGGTTCAGCCCCAGCATTTT. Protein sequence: CASSPDRVQPQHF.

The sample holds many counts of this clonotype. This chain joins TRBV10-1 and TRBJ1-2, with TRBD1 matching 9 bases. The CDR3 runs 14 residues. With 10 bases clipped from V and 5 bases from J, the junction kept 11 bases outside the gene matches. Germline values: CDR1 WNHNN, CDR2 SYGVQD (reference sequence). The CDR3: CANMPQGALYGYTF. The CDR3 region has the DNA TGCGCCAATATGCCACAGGGGGCCTTGTATGGCTACACCTTC.

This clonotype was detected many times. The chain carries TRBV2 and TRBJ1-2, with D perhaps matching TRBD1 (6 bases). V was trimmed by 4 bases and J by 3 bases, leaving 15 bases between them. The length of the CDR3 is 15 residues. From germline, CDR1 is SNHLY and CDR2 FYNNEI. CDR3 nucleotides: TGTGCCAGCAGTGGAGTGAGGACAGCCGACTATGGCTACACCTTC. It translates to CASSGVRTADYGYTF.

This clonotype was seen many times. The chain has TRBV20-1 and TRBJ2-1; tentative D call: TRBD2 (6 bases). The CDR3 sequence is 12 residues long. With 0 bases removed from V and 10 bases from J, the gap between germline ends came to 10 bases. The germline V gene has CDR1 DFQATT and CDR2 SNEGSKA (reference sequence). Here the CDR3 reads CSAREGRWEQFF. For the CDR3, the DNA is TGCAGTGCTAGAGAGGGGAGGTGGGAGCAGTTCTTC.

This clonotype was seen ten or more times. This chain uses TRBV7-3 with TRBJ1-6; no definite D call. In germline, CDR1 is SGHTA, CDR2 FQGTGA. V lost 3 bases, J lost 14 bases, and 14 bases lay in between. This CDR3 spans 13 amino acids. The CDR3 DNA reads TGTGCCAGCAGCTTGTCCCCTCCAGAAGCCCTCCACTTT. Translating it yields CASSLSPPEALHF.

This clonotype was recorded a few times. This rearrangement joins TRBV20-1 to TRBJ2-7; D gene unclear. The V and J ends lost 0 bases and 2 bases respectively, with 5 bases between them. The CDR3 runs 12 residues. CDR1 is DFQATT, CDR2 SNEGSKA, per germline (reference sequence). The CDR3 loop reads CSAREYTYEQYF. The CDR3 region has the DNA TGCAGTGCTAGAGAGTATACCTACGAGCAGTACTTC.

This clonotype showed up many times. CDR3 in amino acids: CASSRQGNYNEQFF. Written as DNA, the CDR3 is TGCGCCAGCAGCCGTCAGGGGAACTACAATGAGCAGTTCTTC. The J gene is TRBJ2-1, the V gene TRBV5-1, with D possibly being TRBD1 (6 bases). The CDR3 contains 14 residues. Trimming left V 4 bases short and J 3 bases short, with 11 bases between. The V gene's germline CDR1 is SGHRS and CDR2 YFSETQ.

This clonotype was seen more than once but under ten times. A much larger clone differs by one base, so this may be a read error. The CDR3 sequence is CASSLVASGGQENQYF. CDR3 sequence (DNA): TGCGCCAGCAGCTTGGTGGCTAGCGGGGGACAAGAGAACCAGTACTTC. The chain combines TRBV5-1 with TRBJ2-5; 10 bases line up with TRBD2. The CDR3 totals 16 residues. Germline assignment: CDR1 SGHRS and CDR2 YFSETQ.

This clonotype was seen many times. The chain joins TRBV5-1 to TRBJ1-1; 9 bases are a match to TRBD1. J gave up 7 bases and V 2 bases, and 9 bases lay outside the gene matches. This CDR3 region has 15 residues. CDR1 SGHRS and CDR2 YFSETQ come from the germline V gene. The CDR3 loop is CASSLTDRGYDEAFF. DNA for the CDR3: TGCGCCAGCAGCTTAACGGACAGGGGATATGATGAAGCTTTCTTT.

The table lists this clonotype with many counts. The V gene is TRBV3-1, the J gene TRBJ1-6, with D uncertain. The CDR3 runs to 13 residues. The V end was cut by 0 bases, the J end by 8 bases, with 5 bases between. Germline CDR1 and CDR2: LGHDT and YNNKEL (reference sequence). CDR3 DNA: TGTGCCAGCAGCCAAGATATCTATTCACCCCTCCACTTT. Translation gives CASSQDIYSPLHF.

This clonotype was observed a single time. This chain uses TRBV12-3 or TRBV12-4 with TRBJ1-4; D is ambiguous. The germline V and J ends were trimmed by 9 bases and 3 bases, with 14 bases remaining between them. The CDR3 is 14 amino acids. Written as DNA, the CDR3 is TGTGCCAGTGGGAAGACCTGGGCTAATGAAAAACTGTTTTTT. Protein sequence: CASGKTWANEKLFF.

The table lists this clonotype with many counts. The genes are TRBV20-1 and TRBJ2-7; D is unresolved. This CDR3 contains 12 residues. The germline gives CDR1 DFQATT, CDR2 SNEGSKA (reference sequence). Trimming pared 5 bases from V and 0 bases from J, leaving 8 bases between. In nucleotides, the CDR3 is TGCAGTGCTGGTTATGGCTCCTACGAGCAGTACTTC. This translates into CSAGYGSYEQYF.

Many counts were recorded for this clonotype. The CDR3, as DNA: TGCAGTGCTCTATCCCGGGGACAGTCTAACTATGGCTACACCTTC. Protein: CSALSRGQSNYGYTF. The rearrangement links TRBV20-1 to TRBJ1-2; the match to TRBD1 covers 7 bases. Unmatched junction bases numbered 9, after V lost 5 bases and J lost 0 bases. The germline CDR1 and CDR2 sequences are DFQATT and SNEGSKA (reference sequence). The CDR3 length is 15 residues.

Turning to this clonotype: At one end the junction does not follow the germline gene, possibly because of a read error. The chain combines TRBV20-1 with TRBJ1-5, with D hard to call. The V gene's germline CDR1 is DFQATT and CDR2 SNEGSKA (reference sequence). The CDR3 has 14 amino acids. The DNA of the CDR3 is TGCAGTGCTAGAAAGGGTGAGGGCAATAAGACCCAGAATTTT. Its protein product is CSARKGEGNKTQNF.

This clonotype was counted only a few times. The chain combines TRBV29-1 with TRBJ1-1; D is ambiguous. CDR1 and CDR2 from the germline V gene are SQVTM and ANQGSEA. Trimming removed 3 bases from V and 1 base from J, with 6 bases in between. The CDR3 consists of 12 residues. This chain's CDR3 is CSVESGNTEAFF. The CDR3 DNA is TGCAGCGTTGAGTCAGGGAACACTGAAGCTTTCTTT.